This entry concerns a single TCR beta chain. As yet, its antigen is unknown. Single viable CD3+CD4+CD8-CD45RO+ cells were sorted as the memory CD4+ T cells. The data derive from a study of memory CD4+ T cells and cytomegalovirus serostatus. The overall study: This sample comes from healthy Belgian adults, eight to ten CMV seropositive, 20 to 25 seronegative. Study-wide findings and caveats: CD4+ memory repertoires contained 67 of 164 reported CMV TCRbeta sequences.

Germline CDR1 reads MGHDK; CDR2 reads SYGVNS. CDR3 length equals 13 residues. TCRdb's table, derived via immunoSEQ multiplex PCR, lists solely in-frame clones and lacks some. The sample lists 61,000 or so clones; around 81% were seen once. Sequencing was performed on memory CD4+ T cells from blood. The V and J genes are TRBV25-1 and TRBJ2-5, with D possibly being TRBD1 (6 bases). The J call is uncertain, as TRBJ2-7 better fits the DNA end. The sequence derives from an adult in good health and CMV-seronegative. Some clones in this sample may be carry-over from other donors' samples. CDR3 sequence reads: CASSGTDKYEQYF. The DNA of the CDR3 is TGTGCCAGCAGTGGGACAGATAAGTACGAGCAGTACTTC.